These 21 T cell receptor beta chains were all obtained from the same sample, sequenced in a study of T cells expressing NK-cell markers. Each CDR3 protein gets one entry in TCRdb, which reprocessed the 5' RACE reads and gives no DNA. The record lists 90,000 to 130,000 distinct CDR3 sequences, of which the ten most abundant hold around 20%. The sequencing sample was made of blood T cells: a sorted CD56 or NKG2C T cell subset, CD4+ or CD8+ T cells, or bulk PBMC T cells (not recorded which). The source is a woman between 18 and 75 years old in good health.

V usage is TRBV27 and J usage is TRBJ1-1; as DNA is missing, the TRBD1 call by TCRdb cannot be tested. This CDR3 is 11 amino acids long. Germline V gives CDR1 MNHEY, CDR2 SMNVEV (reference sequence). Here the CDR3 reads CASSRGGEAFF.

The CDR3 protein is CASSQDFYEQYF. This chain uses TRBV5-4 with TRBJ2-7. The CDR3 has 12 amino acids. Germline values: CDR1 SGHNT, CDR2 YYREEE (reference sequence).

V usage is TRBV29-1 and J usage is TRBJ2-3; TCRdb indicates TRBD1, and absent DNA this call remains unverified. Per germline, CDR1 SQVTM and CDR2 ANQGSEA. This CDR3 has 15 amino acids. CDR3 amino acids: CSAGGTGGYLDTQYF.

Here the CDR3 reads CASSPTTPSGGPLEQFF. J is TRBJ2-1 and V is TRBV18; as DNA is missing, the TRBD2 call by TCRdb cannot be tested. CDR1 is KGHSH, CDR2 LQKENI, per germline. The CDR3 length is 17 residues.

The chain combines TRBV9 with TRBJ1-2; TCRdb returns TRBD1, unconfirmable since there is no DNA. The CDR3 has 14 amino acids. Germline assignment: CDR1 SGDLS and CDR2 YYNGEE. CDR3 sequence: CASSVAGGTYGYTF.

The V and J genes are TRBV6-5 and TRBJ1-2; with no DNA, the TCRdb D assignment of TRBD1 cannot be verified. This CDR3 spans 15 amino acids. Germline-derived CDR1 and CDR2 are MNHEY and SVGAGI. CDR3 loop: CASSYSGQGKYGYTF.

This chain links TRBV7-9 with TRBJ1-5; TCRdb calls TRBD1, which cannot be checked without DNA. Germline CDR1 and CDR2: SEHNR and FQNEAQ (reference sequence). This CDR3 comprises 16 residues. The CDR3 sequence is CASSQSGEYSNQPQHF.

Here the CDR3 reads CARRQEQETQYF. This rearrangement joins TRBV2 to TRBJ2-5; TCRdb lists TRBD1, though no DNA is available to test this call. The germline V gene has CDR1 SNHLY and CDR2 FYNNEI. The CDR3 has 12 residues.

This chain joins TRBV29-1 and TRBJ2-3; TCRdb's assignment of TRBD1 cannot be checked, as there is no DNA. The CDR3 runs to 14 residues. Germline V gene lookup returns CDR1 SQVTM and CDR2 ANQGSEA. CDR3 protein: CSVEAGDGTDTQYF.

The gene calls are TRBV20-1 and TRBJ2-5; TCRdb's D gene call, TRBD1, goes unchecked for lack of DNA. CDR1 and CDR2 from the germline V gene are DFQATT and SNEGSKA (reference sequence). The length of the CDR3 is 15 residues. The CDR3 sequence: CSAGRGFGVVETQYF.

The chain couples TRBV29-1 to TRBJ2-3; TCRdb returns TRBD1, unconfirmable since there is no DNA. This CDR3 region has 16 residues. Germline CDR1 and CDR2: SQVTM and ANQGSEA. CDR3 sequence: CSVDPGAALGTDTQYF.

CDR3 sequence: CASSLGGDGIEQYF. This rearrangement joins TRBV12-3 or TRBV12-4 to TRBJ2-7; TCRdb selects TRBD1, and the lack of DNA leaves this call unchecked. There are 14 residues in the CDR3.

The chain joins TRBV20-1 to TRBJ2-7; checking the TCRdb D call of TRBD2 is not possible without DNA. Germline CDR1 and CDR2: DFQATT and SNEGSKA (reference sequence). The CDR3 length is 15 residues. CDR3 region: CSARDWDSLSYEQYF.

V and J are TRBV14 and TRBJ2-3. Germline V lookup: CDR1 SGHDN, CDR2 FVKESK. The CDR3 length is 15 residues. The CDR3: CASSQEVGFTDTQYF.

The chain employs TRBV29-1 and TRBJ2-1; TCRdb returns TRBD2, unconfirmable since there is no DNA. The CDR3 runs to 15 residues. In germline, CDR1 is SQVTM, CDR2 ANQGSEA. The CDR3 loop is CSVEEKGRIYNEQFF.

V usage is TRBV11-1 and J usage is TRBJ2-1; lacking DNA, the TRBD1 call made by TCRdb goes unchecked. In germline, CDR1 is SGHAT, CDR2 FQDESV (reference sequence). The CDR3 has 16 residues. CDR3: CASSPGSLDSYNEQFF.

The V gene is TRBV12-3 or TRBV12-4, the J gene TRBJ2-2; TCRdb calls TRBD2, which cannot be checked without DNA. The CDR3 runs 14 residues. The chain's CDR3 is CASSYQGPPGELFF.

The CDR3 loop is CASSLLGLAGTTSTDTQYF. This chain uses TRBV5-1 with TRBJ2-3; TCRdb selects TRBD2, and the lack of DNA leaves this call unchecked. The CDR3 has 19 residues. Germline CDR1 is SGHRS and CDR2 is YFSETQ.

The chain is built from TRBV18 and TRBJ2-1. Germline V gives CDR1 KGHSH, CDR2 LQKENI. The CDR3 loop spans 12 amino acids. The CDR3 spells CASSPPAPEQFF.

The genes are TRBV21-1 and TRBJ2-1. TRBV21-1 represents a pseudogene. This CDR3 has 12 amino acids. The CDR3 sequence is CASSNESNEQFF.

The chain is built from TRBV10-3 and TRBJ1-6; checking the TCRdb D call of TRBD1 is not possible without DNA. The CDR3 runs 19 residues. Looked up from germline, CDR1 is ENHRY and CDR2 is SYGVKD. CDR3 protein: CAISNPGTGGTGEISPLHF.